The present T cell receptor (beta chain) was sequenced within a study of blood T cell repertoires in COVID-19. Study details: The origin of the acute and convalescent COVID-19 samples was the United States, Italy and Spain. T cells, B-cell-depleted T cells, or PBMCs supplied cDNA or gDNA.

After removal of 4 bases from V and 4 bases from J, the junction contained 3 bases not matched to a gene. Germline lookup yields CDR1 SQVTM and CDR2 ANQGSEA. This CDR3 region has 13 residues. In the authors' workflow: Reference gene primer amplification gave nucleated cell count estimates. Generated by immunoSEQ multiplex PCR, the TCRdb table keeps only in-frame clones and is missing some. That table gives V, J and clone size, and the DNA gave D and trimming. The table has 35,000 to 50,000 clones, 90% seen once. The sequence was obtained from a man aged 50 to 60 with active COVID-19. The V and J genes are TRBV29-1 and TRBJ2-1, with 8 bases aligning to TRBD2. Sequencing used peripheral blood. The CDR3 region has the DNA TGCAGCGTTGCCGGACTAGCATACAATGAGCAGTTCTTC. Its protein product is CSVAGLAYNEQFF.